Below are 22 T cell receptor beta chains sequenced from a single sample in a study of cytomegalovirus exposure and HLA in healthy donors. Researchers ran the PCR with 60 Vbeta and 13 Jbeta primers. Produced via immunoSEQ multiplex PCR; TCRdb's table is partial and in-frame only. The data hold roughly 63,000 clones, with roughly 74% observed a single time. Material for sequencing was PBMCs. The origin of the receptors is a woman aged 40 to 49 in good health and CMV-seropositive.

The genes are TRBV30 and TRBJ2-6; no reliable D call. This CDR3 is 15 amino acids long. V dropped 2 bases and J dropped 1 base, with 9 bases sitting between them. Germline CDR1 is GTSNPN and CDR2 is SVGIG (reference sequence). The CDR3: CAWSPTASGANVLTF. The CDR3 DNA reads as TGTGCCTGGAGTCCTACAGCTTCTGGGGCCAACGTCCTGACTTTC.

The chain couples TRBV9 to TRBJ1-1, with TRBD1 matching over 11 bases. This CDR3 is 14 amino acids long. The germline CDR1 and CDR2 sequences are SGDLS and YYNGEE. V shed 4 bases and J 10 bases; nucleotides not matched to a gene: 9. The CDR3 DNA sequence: TGTGCCAGCAGCCCCCGGACAGGGGGCGCGGGAGCTTTCTTT. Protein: CASSPRTGGAGAFF.

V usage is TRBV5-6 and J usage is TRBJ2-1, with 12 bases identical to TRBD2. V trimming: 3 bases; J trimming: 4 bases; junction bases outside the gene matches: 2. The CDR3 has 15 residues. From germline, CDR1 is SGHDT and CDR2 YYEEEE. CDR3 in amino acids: CASSSGTSGYNEQFF. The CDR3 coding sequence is TGTGCCAGCAGCTCTGGGACTAGCGGGTACAATGAGCAGTTCTTC.

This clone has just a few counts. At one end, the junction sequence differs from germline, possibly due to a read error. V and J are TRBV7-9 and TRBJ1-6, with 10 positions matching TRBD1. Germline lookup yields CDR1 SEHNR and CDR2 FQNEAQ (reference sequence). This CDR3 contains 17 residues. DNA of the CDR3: TGTTCCAGCAGCTTAGAAGGGCTGACAGGGGGCTCGTCACCCCTCCACTTT. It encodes CSSSLEGLTGGSSPLHF.

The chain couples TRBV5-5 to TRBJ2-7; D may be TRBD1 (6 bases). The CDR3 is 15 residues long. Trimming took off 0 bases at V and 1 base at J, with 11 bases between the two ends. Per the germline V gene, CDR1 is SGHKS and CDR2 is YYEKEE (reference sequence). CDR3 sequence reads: CASSLAAGDSYEQYF. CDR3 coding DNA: TGTGCCAGCAGCTTGGCGGCAGGGGATTCCTACGAGCAGTACTTC.

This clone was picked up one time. The CDR3 spells CASSAILAGTPGTQYF. CDR3 nucleotide sequence: TGTGCCAGCAGCGCCATACTAGCGGGGACCCCAGGTACGCAGTATTTT. This chain joins TRBV7-8 and TRBJ2-3, with 10 bases fitting TRBD2. V trimming: 5 bases; J trimming: 8 bases; junction bases outside the gene matches: 13. In germline, CDR1 is SGHVS, CDR2 FQNEAQ. The CDR3 loop spans 16 amino acids.

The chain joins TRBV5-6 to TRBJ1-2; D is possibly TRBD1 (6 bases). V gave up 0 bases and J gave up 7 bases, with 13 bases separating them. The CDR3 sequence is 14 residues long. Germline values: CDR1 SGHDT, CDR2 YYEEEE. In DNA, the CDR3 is TGTGCCAGCAGCTTGGTTTCCAGGGGCTTTGGCTACACCTTC. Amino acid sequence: CASSLVSRGFGYTF.

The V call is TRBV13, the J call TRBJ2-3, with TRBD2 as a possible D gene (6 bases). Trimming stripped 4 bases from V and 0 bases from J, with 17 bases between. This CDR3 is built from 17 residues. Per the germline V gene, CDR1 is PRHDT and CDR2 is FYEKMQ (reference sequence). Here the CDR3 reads CASSSRAGRRSTDTQYF. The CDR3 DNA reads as TGTGCCAGCAGCTCTCGGGCGGGACGCAGAAGCACAGATACGCAGTATTTT.

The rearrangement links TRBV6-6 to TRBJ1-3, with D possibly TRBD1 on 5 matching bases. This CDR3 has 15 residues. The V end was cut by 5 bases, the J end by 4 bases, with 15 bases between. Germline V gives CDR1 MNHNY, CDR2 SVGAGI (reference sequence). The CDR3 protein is CASSTLAGYGNTIYF. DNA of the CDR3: TGTGCCAGCAGTACACTAGCAGGGTACGGAAACACCATATATTTT.

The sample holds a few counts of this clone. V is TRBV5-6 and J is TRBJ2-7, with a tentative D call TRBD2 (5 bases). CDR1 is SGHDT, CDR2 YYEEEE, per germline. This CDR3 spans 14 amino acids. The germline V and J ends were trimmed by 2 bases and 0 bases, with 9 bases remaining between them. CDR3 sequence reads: CASSFNGLSYEQYF. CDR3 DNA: TGTGCCAGCAGCTTCAACGGACTCTCCTACGAGCAGTACTTC. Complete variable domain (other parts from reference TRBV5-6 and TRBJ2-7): DAGVTQSPTHLIKTRGQQVTLRCSPKSGHDTVSWYQQALGQGPQFIFQYYEEEERQRGNFPDRFSGHQFPNYSSELNVNALLLGDSALYLCASSFNGLSYEQYFGPGTRLTVT.

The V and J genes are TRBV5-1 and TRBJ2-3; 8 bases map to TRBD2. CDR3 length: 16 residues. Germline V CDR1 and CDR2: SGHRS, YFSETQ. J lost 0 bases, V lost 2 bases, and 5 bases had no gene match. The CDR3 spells CASSLAGAYSTDTQYF. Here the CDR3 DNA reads TGCGCCAGCAGCTTAGCGGGGGCTTACAGCACAGATACGCAGTATTTT.

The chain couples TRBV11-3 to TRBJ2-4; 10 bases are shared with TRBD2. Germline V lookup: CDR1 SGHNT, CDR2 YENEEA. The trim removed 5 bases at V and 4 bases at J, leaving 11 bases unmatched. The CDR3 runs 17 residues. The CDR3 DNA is TGTGCCAGCAGCGCTCGGACTAGCGGACCCGATAAAAACATTCAGTACTTC. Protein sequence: CASSARTSGPDKNIQYF. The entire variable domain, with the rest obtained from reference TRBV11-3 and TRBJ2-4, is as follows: EAGVVQSPRYKIIEKKQPVAFWCNPISGHNTLYWYLQNLGQGPELLIRYENEEAVDDSQLPKDRFSAERLKGVDSTLKIQPAELGDSAVYLCASSARTSGPDKNIQYFGAGTRLSVL.

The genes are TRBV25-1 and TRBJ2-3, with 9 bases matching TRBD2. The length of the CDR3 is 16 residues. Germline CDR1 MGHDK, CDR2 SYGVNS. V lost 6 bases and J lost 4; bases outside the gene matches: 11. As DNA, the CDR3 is TGTGCCAGCAGAGGGGACAGCGGGGGGTTTTCAGATACGCAGTATTTT. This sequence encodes CASRGDSGGFSDTQYF.

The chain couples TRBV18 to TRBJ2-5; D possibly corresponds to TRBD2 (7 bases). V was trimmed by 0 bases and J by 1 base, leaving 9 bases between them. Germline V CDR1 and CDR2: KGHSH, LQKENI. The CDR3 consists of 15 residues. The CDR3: CASSPPGGPQETQYF. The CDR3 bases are TGTGCCAGCTCACCACCGGGGGGGCCCCAAGAGACCCAGTACTTC.

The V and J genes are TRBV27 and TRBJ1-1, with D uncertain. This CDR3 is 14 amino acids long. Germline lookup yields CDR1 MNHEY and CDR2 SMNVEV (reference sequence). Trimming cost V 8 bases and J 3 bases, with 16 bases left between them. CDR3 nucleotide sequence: TGTGCCAGCTCGAGAAGAGCGTTGTACACTGAAGCTTTCTTT. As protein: CASSRRALYTEAFF.

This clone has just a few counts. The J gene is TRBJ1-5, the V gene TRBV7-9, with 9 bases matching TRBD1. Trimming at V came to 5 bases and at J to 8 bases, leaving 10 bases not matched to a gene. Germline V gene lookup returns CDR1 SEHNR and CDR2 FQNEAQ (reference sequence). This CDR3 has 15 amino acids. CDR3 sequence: CASSPGQGYPEPQHF. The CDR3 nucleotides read TGTGCCAGCAGCCCGGGACAGGGATACCCGGAGCCCCAGCATTTT.

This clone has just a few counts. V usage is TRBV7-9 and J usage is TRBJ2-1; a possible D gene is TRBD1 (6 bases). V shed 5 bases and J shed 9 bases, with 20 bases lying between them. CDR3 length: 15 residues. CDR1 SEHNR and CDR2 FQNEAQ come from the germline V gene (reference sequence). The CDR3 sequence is CASSPWGGGQGEQFF. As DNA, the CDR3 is TGTGCCAGCAGCCCTTGGGGTGGGGGCCAGGGTGAGCAGTTCTTC.

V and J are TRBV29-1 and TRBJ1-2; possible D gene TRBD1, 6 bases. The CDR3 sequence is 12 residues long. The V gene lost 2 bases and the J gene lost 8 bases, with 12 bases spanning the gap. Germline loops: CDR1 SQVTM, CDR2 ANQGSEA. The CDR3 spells CSVERGARGYTF. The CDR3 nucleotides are TGCAGCGTTGAACGGGGGGCGCGGGGCTACACCTTC.

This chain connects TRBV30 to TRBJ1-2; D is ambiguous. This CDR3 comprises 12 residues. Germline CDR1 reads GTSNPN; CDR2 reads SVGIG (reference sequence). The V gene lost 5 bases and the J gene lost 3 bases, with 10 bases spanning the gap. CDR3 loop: CAWALLDYGYTF. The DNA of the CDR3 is TGTGCCTGGGCCCTGTTAGACTATGGCTACACCTTC.

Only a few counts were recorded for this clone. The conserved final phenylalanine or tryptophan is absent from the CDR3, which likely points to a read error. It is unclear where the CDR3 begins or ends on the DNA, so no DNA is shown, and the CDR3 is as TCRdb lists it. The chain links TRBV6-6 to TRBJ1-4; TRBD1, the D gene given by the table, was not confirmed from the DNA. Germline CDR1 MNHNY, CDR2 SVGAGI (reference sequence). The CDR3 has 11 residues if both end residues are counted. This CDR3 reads CASSYPTVWVG.

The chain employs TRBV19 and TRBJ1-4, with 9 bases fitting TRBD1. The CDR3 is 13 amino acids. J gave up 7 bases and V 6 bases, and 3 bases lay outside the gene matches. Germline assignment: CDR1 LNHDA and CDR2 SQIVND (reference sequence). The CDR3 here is CASRDRGVEKLFF. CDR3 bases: TGTGCCAGTAGGGACAGGGGAGTTGAAAAACTGTTTTTT. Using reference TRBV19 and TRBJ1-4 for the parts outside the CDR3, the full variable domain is DGGITQSPKYLFRKEGQNVTLSCEQNLNHDAMYWYRQDPGQGLRLIYYSQIVNDFQKGDIAEGYSVSREKKESFPLTVTSAQKNPTAFYLCASRDRGVEKLFFGSGTQLSVL.

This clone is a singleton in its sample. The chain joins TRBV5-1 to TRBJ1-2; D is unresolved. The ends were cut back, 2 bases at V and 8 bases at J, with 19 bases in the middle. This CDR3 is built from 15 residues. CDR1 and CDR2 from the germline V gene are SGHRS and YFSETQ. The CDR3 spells CASSFEASSGRGYTF. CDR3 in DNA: TGCGCCAGCAGCTTCGAAGCGAGTTCTGGGAGGGGCTACACCTTC.